The next 19 T cell receptor beta chains were all read from a single sample in a study of regulatory T cells in long-lasting Graves disease. Assembly of TCR beta libraries relied on iRepertoire HTBI primers together with Arm-PCR of CDR3 regions. In TCRdb, the multiplex PCR reads were re-called with MiXCR into one record per CDR3 protein. Seen here are a few hundred thousand distinct CDR3 sequences, 20% to 25% observed once, and the top ten hold approximately 15%. Time point of the sample: persistent/refractory GD, antithyroid drugs over 5 years with positive TRAb. Extracted RNA from PBMCs served as the source of the TCR library. This specimen was peripheral blood mononuclear cells (PBMCs), taken when the disease was refractory, from a patient treated with antithyroid drugs. Receptors were obtained from a female donor with Graves disease.

The chain links TRBV5-1 to TRBJ2-7; 9 bases are shared with TRBD2. This CDR3 is 16 amino acids long. The ends lost 0 bases at V and 5 bases at J; junction bases unmatched: 9. CDR1 is SGHRS and CDR2 is YFSETQ in the germline V gene. The CDR3 loop is CASSLDVSGRAHEQYF. The CDR3 DNA follows: TGCGCCAGCAGCTTGGATGTTAGCGGGAGAGCCCACGAGCAGTACTTC.

This clonotype was detected many times. The rearrangement joins TRBV28 to TRBJ2-5, with unresolved D. The CDR3 consists of 14 residues. CDR1 and CDR2 from the germline V gene are MDHEN and SYDVKM. V lost 4 bases and J 5 bases, leaving 14 bases between the germline ends. The CDR3 sequence is CASSSRTWIETQYF. As DNA, the CDR3 is TGTGCCAGCAGTTCCCGGACCTGGATTGAGACCCAGTACTTC.

This clonotype turned up a few times. The chain combines TRBV5-5 with TRBJ2-5; D is unresolved. V was shortened by 0 bases and J by 2 bases, with 11 bases between the two germline ends. The CDR3 length is 15 residues. Germline V gene lookup returns CDR1 SGHKS and CDR2 YYEKEE (reference sequence). The CDR3 DNA is TGTGCCAGCAGCTTGGATCTGCTAATTCAAGAGACCCAGTACTTC. Its protein is CASSLDLLIQETQYF.

This clonotype appeared a few times. The chain uses TRBV5-6 and TRBJ2-4; tentatively, D is TRBD1 (6 bases). The germline V and J ends were trimmed by 5 bases and 5 bases, with 20 bases remaining between them. CDR1 and CDR2 from the germline V gene are SGHDT and YYEEEE. CDR3 length: 16 amino acids. The CDR3 DNA reads as TGTGCCAGCAGTTTCGAAGGGGGTCAAATCCAAAACATTCAGTACTTC. Translating it yields CASSFEGGQIQNIQYF. Using reference TRBV5-6 and TRBJ2-4 for the parts outside the CDR3, the full variable domain is DAGVTQSPTHLIKTRGQQVTLRCSPKSGHDTVSWYQQALGQGPQFIFQYYEEEERQRGNFPDRFSGHQFPNYSSELNVNALLLGDSALYLCASSFEGGQIQNIQYFGAGTRLSVL.

There are many counts of this clonotype. The chain links TRBV7-2 to TRBJ1-2, with TRBD1 identical over 11 bases. Germline CDR1 is SGHTA and CDR2 is FQGNSA. The CDR3 extends over 16 amino acids. V lost 0 bases and J lost 7; bases outside the gene matches: 7. CDR3 DNA: TGTGCCAGCAGCTTAGCGTTAGGACAGGGGGCGACTGGCTACACCTTC. Translated: CASSLALGQGATGYTF.

This clonotype was counted at least ten times. The J gene is TRBJ2-5, the V gene TRBV11-2; D gene unclear. Germline V gene lookup returns CDR1 SGHAT and CDR2 FQNNGV. This CDR3 is built from 13 residues. The V end was cut by 8 bases, the J end by 5 bases, with 15 bases between. In DNA, the CDR3 is TGTGCCAGCGATGGATCGATAGGCGAGACCCAGTACTTC. It is translated as CASDGSIGETQYF.

This clonotype appeared a few times. The chain carries TRBV20-1 and TRBJ2-7; the match to TRBD2 covers 9 bases. This CDR3 has 16 residues. Germline CDR1 is DFQATT and CDR2 is SNEGSKA (reference sequence). V shed 1 base and J 3 bases; nucleotides not matched to a gene: 10. CDR3 protein: CSARASGASGNYEQYF. The DNA of the CDR3 is TGCAGTGCTAGAGCCAGCGGCGCTAGCGGGAACTACGAGCAGTACTTC.

The rearrangement uses TRBV7-9 and TRBJ1-2; D ambiguous. The CDR3 spans 14 residues. V was trimmed by 1 base and J by 5 bases, leaving 11 bases between them. Germline CDR1 reads SEHNR; CDR2 reads FQNEAQ (reference sequence). CDR3 bases: TGTGCCAGCAGCTTAGTGGAGCCGGGGTATGGCTACACCTTC. Its protein product is CASSLVEPGYGYTF.

This clonotype was seen only a few times. This chain's CDR3 is CASSLEYRGLDGELFF. CDR3 DNA sequence: TGTGCCAGCAGTTTAGAATACAGGGGGCTGGACGGGGAGCTGTTTTTT. The genes are TRBV5-5 and TRBJ2-2, with TRBD1 identical over 9 bases. With 5 bases clipped from V and 7 bases from J, the junction kept 12 bases outside the gene matches. Germline V gives CDR1 SGHKS, CDR2 YYEKEE (reference sequence). The CDR3 runs to 16 residues. Using reference TRBV5-5 and TRBJ2-2 for the parts outside the CDR3, the full variable domain is DAGVTQSPTHLIKTRGQQVTLRCSPISGHKSVSWYQQVLGQGPQFIFQYYEKEERGRGNFPDRFSARQFPNYSSELNVNALLLGDSALYLCASSLEYRGLDGELFFGEGSRLTVL.

The gene calls are TRBV7-2 and TRBJ2-3, with TRBD2 matching over 9 bases. There are 18 residues in the CDR3. Trimming removed 4 bases from V and 2 bases from J; junction bases left unmatched: 13. Germline loops: CDR1 SGHTA, CDR2 FQGNSA. This chain's CDR3 is CASSWGGTSRAPTDTQYF. The CDR3 DNA is TGTGCCAGCAGCTGGGGAGGGACTAGCAGGGCCCCCACAGATACGCAGTATTTT.

This clonotype was seen more than once but under ten times. The rearrangement joins TRBV9 to TRBJ2-6; 7 bases are shared with TRBD2. This CDR3 spans 17 amino acids. V shed 0 bases and J 0 bases; nucleotides not matched to a gene: 3. Germline V CDR1 and CDR2: SGDLS, YYNGEE. The DNA of the CDR3 is TGTGCCAGCAGCGTAGAGGGAGGGAGCTCTGGGGCCAACGTCCTGACTTTC. Protein product: CASSVEGGSSGANVLTF.

The J gene is TRBJ1-1, the V gene TRBV7-9; 12 bases match TRBD1. With V trimmed by 3 bases and J by 4 bases, 12 bases remained unmatched. Germline assignment: CDR1 SEHNR and CDR2 FQNEAQ (reference sequence). The CDR3 loop spans 18 amino acids. CDR3 sequence reads: CASSFAPGTGGGGTEAFF. The CDR3 DNA sequence: TGTGCCAGCAGCTTCGCACCCGGGACAGGGGGCGGGGGCACTGAAGCTTTCTTT.

In this sample, this clonotype turned up many times. This chain uses TRBV20-1 with TRBJ1-1, with 7 bases that match TRBD1. V gave up 0 bases and J gave up 1 base; unmatched junction bases: 2. Germline CDR1 DFQATT, CDR2 SNEGSKA (reference sequence). The CDR3 covers 14 residues. CDR3 loop: CSARDRQGNTEAFF. Here the CDR3 DNA reads TGCAGTGCTAGAGATCGACAGGGGAACACTGAAGCTTTCTTT.

The chain combines TRBV20-1 with TRBJ2-7; TRBD1 matches 10 bases. The CDR3 runs 13 residues. The V gene end was trimmed by 5 bases and the J gene end by 5 bases; junction bases not matched to a gene: 6. CDR1 is DFQATT, CDR2 SNEGSKA, per germline (reference sequence). The CDR3 nucleotides read TGCAGTGCTGGCCGGGACAGGGGCAACGAGCAGTACTTC. Protein product: CSAGRDRGNEQYF.

This clonotype showed up many times. V usage is TRBV20-1 and J usage is TRBJ1-1; 7 bases match TRBD1. This CDR3 is 15 amino acids long. The junction had 10 bases not matched to a gene; V was cut back by 6 bases and J by 0 bases. The germline V gene has CDR1 DFQATT and CDR2 SNEGSKA (reference sequence). The CDR3 nucleotides are TGCAGTGCCAGCCCAGGGGGGCGGATGAACACTGAAGCTTTCTTT. As protein: CSASPGGRMNTEAFF.

This clonotype appeared many times. The chain employs TRBV6-1 and TRBJ2-2, with D possibly being TRBD2 (6 bases). The V gene lost 7 bases and the J gene lost 3 bases, with 12 bases spanning the gap. The CDR3 totals 14 residues. The germline gives CDR1 MNHNS, CDR2 SASEGT. As DNA, the CDR3 is TGTGCCAGCATGAAGGCTAGCGACACCGGGGAGCTGTTTTTT. Protein product: CASMKASDTGELFF.

This chain links TRBV19 with TRBJ2-7, with TRBD1 identical over 7 bases. Per the germline V gene, CDR1 is LNHDA and CDR2 is SQIVND (reference sequence). The CDR3 runs 14 residues. The trim removed 5 bases at V and 3 bases at J, leaving 7 bases unmatched. CDR3 sequence (DNA): TGTGCCAGTAGTTTCTCCGGGACAGACTACGAGCAGTACTTC. Residues: CASSFSGTDYEQYF. Full variable domain (remainder filled in from reference TRBV19 and TRBJ2-7): DGGITQSPKYLFRKEGQNVTLSCEQNLNHDAMYWYRQDPGQGLRLIYYSQIVNDFQKGDIAEGYSVSREKKESFPLTVTSAQKNPTAFYLCASSFSGTDYEQYFGPGTRLTVT.

This clonotype was observed a handful of times. CDR3 sequence: CASSFGQTTNEKLFF. As DNA, the CDR3 is TGTGCCAGCAGCTTCGGACAGACAACTAATGAAAAACTGTTTTTT. The rearrangement links TRBV9 to TRBJ1-4; D might be TRBD1 (6 bases). V was cut by 4 bases and J by 0 bases, with 10 bases left in between. CDR1 is SGDLS, CDR2 YYNGEE, per germline. The CDR3 runs 15 residues.

This clonotype was found many times. The chain carries TRBV7-3 and TRBJ1-5; D is unresolved. The CDR3 length is 14 residues. Germline CDR1 reads SGHTA; CDR2 reads FQGTGA. The ends were cut back, 1 base at V and 1 base at J, with 5 bases in the middle. CDR3 bases: TGTGCCAGCAGCTTAATTTACAGCAATCAGCCCCAGCATTTT. Translation gives CASSLIYSNQPQHF.